This T cell receptor beta chain was recovered during a study of OX40 agonist ivuxolimab in advanced cancers. As to this clone: Antigen specificity is unknown.

No patient had autoimmune disease or received systemic immunosuppression. Study results and caveats: Among T cells, CD8+ cells averaged more expanded clones than CD4+ cells.

Sequencing used immunoSEQ multiplex PCR; TCRdb keeps in-frame clones, though not all of them. The data contain about 55,000 clones, around 82% of them singletons. Germline V CDR1 and CDR2: SGHTA, FQGNSA. V gave up 4 bases and J gave up 4 bases, with 17 bases separating them. There are 16 residues in the CDR3. The clonotype comes from an adult with an advanced solid tumor such as melanoma, head and neck, liver or kidney cancer. Sequences were derived from CD4+ or CD8+ T cells sorted from blood, sampled in a trial of the OX40 agonist ivuxolimab. The gene calls are TRBV7-2 and TRBJ2-1; a possible D gene is TRBD1 (8 bases). The CDR3 sequence is CASSSGGGRIYNEQFF. CDR3 DNA sequence: TGTGCCAGCAGCTCAGGGGGCGGGAGAATATACAATGAGCAGTTCTTC. Full variable domain (outside the CDR3, taken from reference TRBV7-2 and TRBJ2-1): GAGVSQSPSNKVTEKGKDVELRCDPISGHTALYWYRQSLGQGLEFLIYFQGNSAPDKSGLPSDRFSAERTGGSVSTLTIQRTQQEDSAVYLCASSSGGGRIYNEQFFGPGTRLTVL.